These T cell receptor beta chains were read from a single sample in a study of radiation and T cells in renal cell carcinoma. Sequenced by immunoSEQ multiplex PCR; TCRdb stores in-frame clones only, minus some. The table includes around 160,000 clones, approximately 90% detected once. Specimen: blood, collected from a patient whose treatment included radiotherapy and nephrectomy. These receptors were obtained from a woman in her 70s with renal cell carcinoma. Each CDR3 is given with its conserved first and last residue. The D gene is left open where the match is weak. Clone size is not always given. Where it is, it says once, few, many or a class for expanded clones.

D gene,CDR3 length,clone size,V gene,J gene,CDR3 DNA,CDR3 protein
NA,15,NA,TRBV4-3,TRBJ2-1,TGCGCCAGCAGCCAAGTGGTACAGACTTACAATGAGCAGTTCTTC,CASSQVVQTYNEQFF
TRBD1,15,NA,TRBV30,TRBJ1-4,TGTGCCTGGAGAAATCAGGGGGCAACTAATGAAAAACTGTTTTTT,CAWRNQGATNEKLFF
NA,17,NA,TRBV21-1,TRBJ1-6,TGTGCCAGCAGCCCCACAACCGGGCGCCGGGATAATTCACCCCTCCACTTT,CASSPTTGRRDNSPLHF
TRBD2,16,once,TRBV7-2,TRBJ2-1,TGTGCCAGCAGTCGGACTAGCGGGAGCTCCTACAATGAGCAGTTCTTC,CASSRTSGSSYNEQFF
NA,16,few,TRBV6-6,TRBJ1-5,TGTGCCAGCAGTCGCCTCGGGGCGACGGGCAATCAGCCCCAGCATTTT,CASSRLGATGNQPQHF
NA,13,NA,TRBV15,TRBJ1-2,TGTGCCACCAGCAGAGATCGGAAGGGCGGCTACACCTTC,CATSRDRKGGYTF
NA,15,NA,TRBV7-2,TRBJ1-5,TGTGCCAGCAGCTTTCAGGGATCTAGCAATCAGCCCCAGCATTTT,CASSFQGSSNQPQHF
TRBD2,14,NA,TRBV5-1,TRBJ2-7,TGCGCCAGCAGTCCCGGACTAGCCGGCTGGGAGCAGTACTTC,CASSPGLAGWEQYF
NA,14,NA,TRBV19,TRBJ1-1,TGTGCCAGCGCAGCCGGCGGGGGGGGAAGGTTTGGTTTCTTT,CASAAGGGGRFGFF
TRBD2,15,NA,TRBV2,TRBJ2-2,TGTGCCAGCAAACCGGGACTAGCGGGGATCGGGGAGCTGTTTTTT,CASKPGLAGIGELFF
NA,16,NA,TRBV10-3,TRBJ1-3,TGTGCCATCATGAAGGCGGGTCGAGACTCTGGAAACACCATATATTTT,CAIMKAGRDSGNTIYF
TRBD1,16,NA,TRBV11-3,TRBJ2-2,TGTGCCAGCAGCCCGACAGGGGGAAGGCGGACCGGGGAGCTGTTTTTT,CASSPTGGRRTGELFF
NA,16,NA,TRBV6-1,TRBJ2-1,TGTGCCAGCAGTGATTTGGGGTGGAGCTCCTACAATGAGCAGTTCTTC,CASSDLGWSSYNEQFF
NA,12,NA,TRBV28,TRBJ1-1,TGTGCCAGCAGTCCCCCGGTTACTGAAGCTTTCTTT,CASSPPVTEAFF
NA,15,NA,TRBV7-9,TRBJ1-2,TGTGCCAGCAGCTCTTTCGGATTATCTAACTATGGCTACACCTTC,CASSSFGLSNYGYTF
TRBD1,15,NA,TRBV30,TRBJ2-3,TGTGCCTGGAGTGTCGGGACAGGGGGTTTTAATACGCAGTATTTT,CAWSVGTGGFNTQYF